This TCR beta chain was retrieved from a study of blood T cell repertoires in COVID-19. About the research overall: Acute and convalescent COVID-19 specimens originated in the United States, Italy and Spain. From T cells, B-cell-depleted T cells, or PBMCs came the material, which was cDNA or gDNA.

In the original processing: Amplification of reference gene primers provided the estimated nucleated cell counts. Data came from immunoSEQ multiplex PCR; TCRdb stores just in-frame clones and leaves some out. The DNA was the basis for D and trimming; V, J and clone size are from that table. The sample has about 100,000 clones; 80% are singletons. The CDR3 is made up of 16 amino acids. Germline CDR1 SGHVS, CDR2 FQNEAQ. The V segment lost 1 base and the J segment 0 bases; nucleotides outside the gene matches: 4. The chain is built from TRBV7-8 and TRBJ2-3; TRBD1 aligns across 7 bases. Sequenced: peripheral blood. The source of this sequence is a woman aged 70-85 years with acute or convalescent COVID-19. The CDR3 DNA sequence: TGTGCCAGCAGCTTAGTACAGGGGCATAGCACAGATACGCAGTATTTT. Translated, it gives CASSLVQGHSTDTQYF. The variable domain in full, completed from reference TRBV7-8 and TRBJ2-3, reads GAGVSQSPRYKVAKRGQDVALRCDPISGHVSLFWYQQALGQGPEFLTYFQNEAQLDKSGLPSDRFFAERPEGSVSTLKIQRTQQEDSAVYLCASSLVQGHSTDTQYFGPGTRLTVL.